What follows describes a single T cell receptor beta chain. The repertoire was sequenced with immunoSEQ multiplex PCR; TCRdb's copy has only in-frame clones and lacks some. The profile shows 55,000 to 65,000 clones, 93% of them singletons. These data come from a study of T cell changes during pregnancy in multiple sclerosis. There are 16 residues in the CDR3. The germline gives CDR1 MNHNY, CDR2 SVGAGI (reference sequence). The V and J ends lost 6 bases and 5 bases, in that order; junction bases with no gene match: 14. The chain uses TRBV6-6 and TRBJ2-3; 7 bases agree with TRBD2. The sequencing used CD4+ T cells from peripheral blood mononuclear cells, collected before pregnancy. This sequence originates from a female donor with multiple sclerosis, enrolled in a pregnancy study. CDR3 nucleotide sequence: TGTGCCAGCAGCGATCGACTAGCTATAGGTCAAGATACGCAGTATTTT. It translates to CASSDRLAIGQDTQYF.